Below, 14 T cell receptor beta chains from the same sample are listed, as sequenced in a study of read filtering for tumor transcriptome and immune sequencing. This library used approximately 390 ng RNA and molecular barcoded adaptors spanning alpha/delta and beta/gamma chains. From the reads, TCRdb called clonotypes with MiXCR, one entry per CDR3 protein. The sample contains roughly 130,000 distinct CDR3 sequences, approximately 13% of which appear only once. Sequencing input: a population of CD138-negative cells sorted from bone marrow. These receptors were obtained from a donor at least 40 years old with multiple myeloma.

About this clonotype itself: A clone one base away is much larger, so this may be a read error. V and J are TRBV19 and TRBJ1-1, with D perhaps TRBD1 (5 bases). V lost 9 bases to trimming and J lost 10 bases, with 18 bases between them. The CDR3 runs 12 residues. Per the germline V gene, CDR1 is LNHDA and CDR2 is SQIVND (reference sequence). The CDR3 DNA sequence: TGTGCCAGCAACAGCCTTGGGGGGGGAGCTTTCTTT. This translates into CASNSLGGGAFF.

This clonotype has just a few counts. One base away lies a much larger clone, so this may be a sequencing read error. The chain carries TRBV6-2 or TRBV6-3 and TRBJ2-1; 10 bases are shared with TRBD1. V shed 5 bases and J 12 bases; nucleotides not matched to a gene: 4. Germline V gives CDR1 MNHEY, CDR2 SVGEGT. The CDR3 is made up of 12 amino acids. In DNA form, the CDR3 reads TGTGCCAGCAGTGGACAGGGGGTGGGGCAGTTCTTC. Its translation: CASSGQGVGQFF.

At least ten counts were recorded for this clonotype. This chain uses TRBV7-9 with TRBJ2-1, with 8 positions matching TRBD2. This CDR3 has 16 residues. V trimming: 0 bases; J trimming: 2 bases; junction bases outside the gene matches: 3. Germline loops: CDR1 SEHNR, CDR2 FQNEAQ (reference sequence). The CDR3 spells CASSLAVGRAYNEQFF. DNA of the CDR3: TGTGCCAGCAGCTTAGCCGTCGGGAGGGCCTACAATGAGCAGTTCTTC.

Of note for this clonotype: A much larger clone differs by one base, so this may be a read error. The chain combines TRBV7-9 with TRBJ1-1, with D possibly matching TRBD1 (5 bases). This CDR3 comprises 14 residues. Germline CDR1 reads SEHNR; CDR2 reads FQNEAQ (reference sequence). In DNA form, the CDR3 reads TGTGACAGCAGCCTCCAGACAGAGAAGAGAGAAGCTTTCTTT. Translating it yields CDSSLQTEKREAFF.

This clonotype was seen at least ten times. CDR3 sequence: CASSRAGGSTEQFF. The CDR3 DNA is TGTGCCAGCAGCCGGGCGGGGGGTTCAACCGAGCAGTTCTTC. The chain recombines TRBV3-1 with TRBJ2-1, with TRBD2 matching over 8 bases. The junction had 9 bases not matched to a gene; V was cut back by 4 bases and J by 10 bases. The CDR3 is made up of 14 amino acids. Germline values: CDR1 LGHDT, CDR2 YNNKEL (reference sequence).

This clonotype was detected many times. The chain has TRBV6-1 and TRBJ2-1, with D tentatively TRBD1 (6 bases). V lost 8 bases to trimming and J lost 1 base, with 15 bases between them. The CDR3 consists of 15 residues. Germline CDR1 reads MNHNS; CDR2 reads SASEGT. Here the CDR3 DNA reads TGTGCCAGCCTACCGGGACACCTGTCCTACAATGAGCAGTTCTTC. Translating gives CASLPGHLSYNEQFF.

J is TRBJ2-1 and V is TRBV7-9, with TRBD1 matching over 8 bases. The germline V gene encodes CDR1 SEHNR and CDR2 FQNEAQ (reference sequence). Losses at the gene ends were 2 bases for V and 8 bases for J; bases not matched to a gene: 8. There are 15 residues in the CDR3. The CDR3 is CASSLLDRAFDEQFF. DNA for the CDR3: TGTGCCAGCAGCTTATTGGACAGGGCGTTCGATGAGCAGTTCTTC.

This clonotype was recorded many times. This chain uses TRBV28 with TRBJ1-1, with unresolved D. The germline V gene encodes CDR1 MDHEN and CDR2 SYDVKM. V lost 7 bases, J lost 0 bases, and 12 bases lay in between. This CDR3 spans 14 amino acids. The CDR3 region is CASTVVTMNTEAFF. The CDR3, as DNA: TGTGCCAGCACCGTGGTCACCATGAACACTGAAGCTTTCTTT. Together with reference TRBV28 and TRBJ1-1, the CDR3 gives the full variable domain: DVKVTQSSRYLVKRTGEKVFLECVQDMDHENMFWYRQDPGLGLRLIYFSYDVKMKEKGDIPEGYSVSREKKERFSLILESASTNQTSMYLCASTVVTMNTEAFFGQGTRLTVV.

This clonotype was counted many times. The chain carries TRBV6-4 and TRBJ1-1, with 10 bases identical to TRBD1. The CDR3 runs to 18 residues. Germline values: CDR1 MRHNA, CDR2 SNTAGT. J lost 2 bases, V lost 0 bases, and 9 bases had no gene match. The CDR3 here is CASSDSVGTGAINTEAFF. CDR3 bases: TGTGCCAGCAGTGACTCAGTAGGGACAGGGGCCATTAACACTGAAGCTTTCTTT.

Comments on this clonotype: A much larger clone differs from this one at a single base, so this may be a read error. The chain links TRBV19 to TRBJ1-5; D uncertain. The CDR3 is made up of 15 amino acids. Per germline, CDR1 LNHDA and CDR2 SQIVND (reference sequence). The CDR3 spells CASSMEGRSDQPHHF. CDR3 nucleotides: TGTGCCAGTAGTATGGAGGGTCGGTCCGATCAGCCCCACCATTTT. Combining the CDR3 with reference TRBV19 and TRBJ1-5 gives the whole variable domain DGGITQSPKYLFRKEGQNVTLSCEQNLNHDAMYWYRQDPGQGLRLIYYSQIVNDFQKGDIAEGYSVSREKKESFPLTVTSAQKNPTAFYLCASSMEGRSDQPHHFGDGTRLSIL.

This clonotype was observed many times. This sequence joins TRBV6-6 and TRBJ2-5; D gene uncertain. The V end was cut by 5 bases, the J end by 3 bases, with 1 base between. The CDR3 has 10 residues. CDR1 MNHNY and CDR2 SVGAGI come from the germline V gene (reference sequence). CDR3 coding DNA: TGTGCCAGCAGTGAAGAGACCCAGTACTTC. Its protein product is CASSEETQYF.

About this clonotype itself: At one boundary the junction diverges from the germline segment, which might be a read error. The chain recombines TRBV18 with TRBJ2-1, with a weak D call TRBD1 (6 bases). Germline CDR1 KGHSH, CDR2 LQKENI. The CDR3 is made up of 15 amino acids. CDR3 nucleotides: TGTGCCAGCTCACCCTACGCCGGGGACAACAATGAGCAGTGCTTC. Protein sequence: CASSPYAGDNNEQCF.

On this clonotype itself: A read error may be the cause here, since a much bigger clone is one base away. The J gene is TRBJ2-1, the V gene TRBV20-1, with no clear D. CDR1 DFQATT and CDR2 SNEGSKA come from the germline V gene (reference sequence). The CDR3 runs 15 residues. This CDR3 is CSARDPRWAYNEQSF. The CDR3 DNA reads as TGCAGTGCTAGAGATCCCCGGTGGGCCTACAATGAGCAGTCCTTC.

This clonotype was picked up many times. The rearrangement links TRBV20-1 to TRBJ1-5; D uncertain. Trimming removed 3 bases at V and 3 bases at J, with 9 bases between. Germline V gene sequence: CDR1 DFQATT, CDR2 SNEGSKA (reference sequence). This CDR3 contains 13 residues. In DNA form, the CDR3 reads TGCAGTGCTAGTTCGGGGTACAATCAGCCCCAGCATTTT. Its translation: CSASSGYNQPQHF.